This T cell receptor (beta chain) was found in a study of blood T cell repertoires in COVID-19 (TCRdb year 2020). Context from the whole study: The collaborator samples originated in the United States, Italy and Spain and spanned the acute and convalescent phases of COVID-19. Subjects who had been exposed to COVID-19, were actively infected with it, or had recovered from it provided the deeply sampled blood TCRbeta repertoires that made up the dataset. The prospective study material was composed of cDNA or gDNA derived from T cells, B-cell-depleted T cells, or PBMCs. The repertoires were released in a freely available public database intended as a resource for research on the immune response to SARS-CoV-2. The samples were drawn from two sources: the first 160 participants of the ongoing ImmuneRACE study, and over 950 subjects contributed by 6 global collaborators. Sample metadata almost always included a de-identified subject ID, COVID-19 status, age in years and sex. Where available, HLA class I and class II types were obtained from metadata supplied by the sample provider rather than from assay-based typing.

TCRbeta CDR3 regions were amplified from genomic DNA by means of the immunoSEQ Assay, a bias-controlled multiplex PCR. On the authors' methods: The number of nucleated cells in each sample was estimated by amplification of reference gene primers within the assay. To quantify the absolute abundance of each unique TCRbeta CDR3 rearrangement, sequence reads were collapsed and filtered. For each sample, productive Simpson clonality was calculated by taking the square root of Simpson's diversity index across productive rearrangements. In its TCRdb copy, this immuneACCESS table keeps in-frame sequences only and misses some clones. Where compared with another copy, unresolved V genes explain less than half of these, and the others have no known cause. V, J and clone size are those of that table, while D and trimming were read from the DNA. The sample profile shows under 500,000 clones; 87% of them were found once. Roughly 1.9% of the sample rests with the top ten.

To note about this clone: The clone's antigen remains unknown. Base-call qualities are not available, and no considerably larger clone is one nucleotide away.

From its cysteine to its phenylalanine, the CDR3 spans 15 amino acids. Only CDR3 DNA is held: 45 bases, read in frame from base 1. In the germline V gene, CDR1 corresponds to MNHNS and CDR2 to SASEGT. Between the V and J ends, shortened by 2 bases and 6 bases respectively, the junction contains 16 bases. Enrolling through a virtual design, the prospective study's participants ranged in age from roughly 18 to 89 years and lived across about two dozen United States geographic areas. In the prospective study, cohorts were assigned on the basis of participant-reported clinical history obtained from a screening survey and a study questionnaire. In the prospective study, mobile phlebotomists collected whole blood, serum and a nasopharyngeal or oropharyngeal swab from each participant. Prospective study participants could optionally give additional blood draws and questionnaires over an approximately 2-month period. Blood samples from the prospective study were shipped frozen or at room temperature prior to DNA extraction.

Here is what the overall study found, with its caveats: The amount of clinical and demographic metadata varied by source and participant and was provided uncurated.

This TCR was recovered from a young woman with acute COVID-19. The V and J segments used are TRBV6-1 and TRBJ2-5, with the D gene not confidently named. The sequencing sample was made of PBMCs or T cells enriched from blood (not recorded which). The DNA is TGTGCCAGCAGTGAATTCGAGACAAAACCCAAGACCCAGTACTTC. This gives the protein CASSEFETKPKTQYF.